The 21 T cell receptor beta chains below come from one sample, sequenced in a study of PD-L1 blockade in urothelial cancer. Time point in this sample: peripheral blood 6 weeks after treatment start. Measured with immunoSEQ multiplex PCR; TCRdb has only the in-frame clones, and not every one. The sample holds 95,000 to 150,000 clones; 86% are singletons and the top ten take 2.4%. Sequenced material: PBMCs, taken around atezolizumab (anti-PD-L1) treatment. These receptors were obtained from a man aged 45-60 years with urothelial cancer.

The chain links TRBV21-1 to TRBJ1-3; TRBD1, the table's D call, was not compared with the DNA. TRBV21-1 is annotated as a pseudogene. The CDR3 is 15 residues long. The CDR3 bases are TGTGCCAGCAGCCGTCTCGACAGGGCTGGAAACACCATATATTTT. Protein product: CASSRLDRAGNTIYF.

On this clone itself: Additional DNA sequences in this sample encode the identical CDR3. This chain joins TRBV28 and TRBJ2-2, with 7 bases matching TRBD1. The CDR3 loop spans 13 amino acids. Germline V gives CDR1 MDHEN, CDR2 SYDVKM. V gave up 6 bases and J gave up 5 bases; unmatched junction bases: 3. The CDR3 loop reads CASRDRATGELFF. Here the CDR3 DNA reads TGTGCCAGCAGAGACAGGGCGACCGGGGAGCTGTTTTTT.

The chain is built from TRBV30 and TRBJ2-2, with no clear D. Trimming took 2 bases from V and 4 from J, leaving 8 bases between them. The CDR3 is 13 residues long. In germline, CDR1 is GTSNPN, CDR2 SVGIG (reference sequence). The CDR3 loop is CAWSWAPTGELFF. CDR3 coding DNA: TGTGCCTGGAGTTGGGCTCCCACCGGGGAGCTGTTTTTT.

Only one count was recorded for this clone. The chain combines TRBV5-4 with TRBJ1-2, with TRBD1 matching 9 bases. Germline V gene sequence: CDR1 SGHNT, CDR2 YYREEE (reference sequence). Germline trimming cut 0 bases from V and 5 bases from J; bases unmatched to any gene: 2. The CDR3 is made up of 14 amino acids. The CDR3 loop reads CASSLDRGRYGYTF. DNA for the CDR3: TGTGCCAGCAGCTTGGACAGGGGGCGGTATGGCTACACCTTC.

This clone was seen a single time. The rearrangement joins TRBV6-1 to TRBJ2-7; 9 bases fit TRBD2. The V and J ends lost 0 bases and 5 bases, in that order; junction bases with no gene match: 14. This CDR3 has 18 amino acids. Germline CDR1 MNHNS, CDR2 SASEGT. The CDR3 DNA follows: TGTGCCAGCAGTGAAGCGCTTCTTTTTGCGGGAGGGCCTCACGAGCAGTACTTC. The encoded protein is CASSEALLFAGGPHEQYF.

The gene calls are TRBV30 and TRBJ2-3, with 14 positions matching TRBD2. V shed 5 bases and J 4 bases; nucleotides not matched to a gene: 2. The CDR3 loop spans 14 amino acids. Germline CDR1 is GTSNPN and CDR2 is SVGIG (reference sequence). The CDR3 nucleotides read TGTGCCTGGGGACTAGCGGGAGGATCAGATACGCAGTATTTT. Residues: CAWGLAGGSDTQYF.

V gene TRBV11-2 combines with J gene TRBJ2-5, with TRBD2 matching over 8 bases. CDR1 and CDR2 from the germline V gene are SGHAT and FQNNGV. Trimming at V came to 5 bases and at J to 5 bases, leaving 13 bases not matched to a gene. The CDR3 length is 16 residues. CDR3 nucleotides: TGTGCCAGCAGCAGGACTCGGGGGGGGAGTGGGGAGACCCAGTACTTC. It specifies CASSRTRGGSGETQYF.

This sequence joins TRBV7-8 and TRBJ2-1; 7 bases align to TRBD2. Germline values: CDR1 SGHVS, CDR2 FQNEAQ. V trimming: 5 bases; J trimming: 1 base; junction bases outside the gene matches: 8. This CDR3 is built from 16 residues. In DNA, the CDR3 is TGTGCCAGCAGCCCGAGACTAGCTAGGTCCTACAATGAGCAGTTCTTC. Translated, it gives CASSPRLARSYNEQFF.

This chain joins TRBV28 and TRBJ1-4; D remains ambiguous. With 8 bases removed from V and 7 bases from J, the gap between germline ends came to 11 bases. The CDR3 is 12 residues long. In germline, CDR1 is MDHEN, CDR2 SYDVKM. The CDR3 nucleotides are TGTGCCAGCGGCCCCAAAATTGAAAAACTGTTTTTT. This gives the protein CASGPKIEKLFF.

This clone was observed a few times. The rearrangement joins TRBV18 to TRBJ1-2; a weak D match, TRBD1 (6 bases). From germline, CDR1 is KGHSH and CDR2 LQKENI. Trimming stripped 4 bases from V and 7 bases from J, with 16 bases between. The CDR3 is made up of 14 amino acids. The CDR3 reads CASSRDIDPGGYTF. Written as DNA, the CDR3 is TGTGCCAGCTCACGGGACATCGATCCGGGTGGCTACACCTTC. Supplemented by reference TRBV18 and TRBJ1-2, the full variable domain reads NAGVMQNPRHLVRRRGQEARLRCSPMKGHSHVYWYRQLPEEGLKFMVYLQKENIIDESGMPKERFSAEFPKEGPSILRIQQVVRGDSAAYFCASSRDIDPGGYTFGSGTRLTVV.

The chain couples TRBV2 to TRBJ2-4, with unresolved D. V was trimmed by 4 bases and J by 8 bases, leaving 9 bases between them. Germline lookup yields CDR1 SNHLY and CDR2 FYNNEI. This CDR3 has 12 residues. CDR3 DNA sequence: TGTGCCAGCAGTGGAACCAGCGACATTCAGTACTTC. It is translated as CASSGTSDIQYF.

This chain uses TRBV7-2 with TRBJ2-7; 10 bases are shared with TRBD2. The CDR3 consists of 15 residues. V lost 1 base to trimming and J lost 3 bases; unmatched junction nucleotides: 3. Germline lookup yields CDR1 SGHTA and CDR2 FQGNSA. The DNA for the CDR3 is TGTGCCAGCAGCTTAGGGGCTAGCGGGAGCTACGAGCAGTACTTC. Amino acids: CASSLGASGSYEQYF.

Here the CDR3 DNA reads TGTGCCATCAGTGTAAACAGTTTTAATTCACCCCTCCACTTT. Translating it yields CAISVNSFNSPLHF. The chain joins TRBV10-3 to TRBJ1-6; D is ambiguous. Germline V gene lookup returns CDR1 ENHRY and CDR2 SYGVKD. This CDR3 contains 14 residues. V was shortened by 4 bases and J by 6 bases, with 10 bases between the two germline ends.

The sample holds one count of this clone. CDR3 nucleotides: TGCAGCGTTAGGACCGGGACACTGACCTACGAGCAGTACTTC. Residues: CSVRTGTLTYEQYF. The chain employs TRBV29-1 and TRBJ2-7, with a weak D call TRBD1 (6 bases). Germline CDR1 and CDR2: SQVTM and ANQGSEA. The ends were cut back, 5 bases at V and 2 bases at J, with 16 bases in the middle. The CDR3 consists of 14 residues.

The chain uses TRBV7-9 and TRBJ2-5; 8 nucleotides align to TRBD1. The CDR3 loop spans 16 amino acids. Germline CDR1 SEHNR, CDR2 FQNEAQ (reference sequence). With 6 bases clipped from V and 4 bases from J, the junction kept 13 bases outside the gene matches. The DNA of the CDR3 is TGTGCCAGCAGTACGGGAACAGGGGGGAGAGGAGAGACCCAGTACTTC. Its protein product is CASSTGTGGRGETQYF.

V is TRBV4-1 and J is TRBJ1-4; the match to TRBD1 covers 11 bases. CDR1 and CDR2 from the germline V gene are MGHRA and YSYEKL. This CDR3 contains 14 residues. V shed 6 bases, J shed 7 bases, and the junction held 4 bases outside the gene matches. CDR3 amino acids: CASSVGQGGEKLFF. In DNA, the CDR3 is TGCGCCAGCAGTGTGGGACAGGGGGGTGAAAAACTGTTTTTT.

V and J are TRBV29-1 and TRBJ1-1; TRBD1 agrees at 7 bases. Germline lookup yields CDR1 SQVTM and CDR2 ANQGSEA. The V gene end was trimmed by 4 bases and the J gene end by 3 bases; junction bases not matched to a gene: 5. This CDR3 comprises 13 residues. The DNA of the CDR3 is TGCAGCGTTGGACAGGGTTGGGACACTGAAGCTTTCTTT. It is translated as CSVGQGWDTEAFF.

The chain carries TRBV18 and TRBJ2-5, with D maybe TRBD1 (5 bases). The CDR3 sequence is 15 residues long. The V end was cut by 1 base, the J end by 4 bases, with 13 bases between. Germline V gives CDR1 KGHSH, CDR2 LQKENI. DNA of the CDR3: TGTGCCAGCTCACCACGGTTGACAGCCCCAGAGACCCAGTACTTC. This translates into CASSPRLTAPETQYF.

The DNA of the CDR3 is TGTGCCAGCAGCTTAGGTGGGGCCACTTATGGCTACACCTTC. Protein: CASSLGGATYGYTF. The V gene is TRBV7-8, the J gene TRBJ1-2; D may be TRBD1 (5 bases). The CDR3 runs to 14 residues. Between the trimmed V and J ends, which lost 1 base and 5 bases, there was a span of 11 bases. In germline, CDR1 is SGHVS, CDR2 FQNEAQ.

This clone occurred a few times. The chain employs TRBV27 and TRBJ1-6, with 7 positions matching TRBD1. CDR1 is MNHEY and CDR2 is SMNVEV in the germline V gene (reference sequence). The ends lost 5 bases at V and 5 bases at J; junction bases unmatched: 6. This CDR3 has 15 residues. CDR3 sequence: CASSPLDRDNSPLHF. The CDR3 DNA reads TGTGCCAGCAGTCCCCTCGACAGGGATAATTCACCCCTCCACTTT.

The gene calls are TRBV19 and TRBJ2-2; a possible D gene is TRBD2 (6 bases). Germline assignment: CDR1 LNHDA and CDR2 SQIVND (reference sequence). V dropped 1 base and J dropped 5 bases, with 11 bases sitting between them. The CDR3 sequence is 15 residues long. In DNA, the CDR3 is TGTGCCAGTAGTATAGTCGGGACTCTAACCGGGGAGCTGTTTTTT. It is translated as CASSIVGTLTGELFF.